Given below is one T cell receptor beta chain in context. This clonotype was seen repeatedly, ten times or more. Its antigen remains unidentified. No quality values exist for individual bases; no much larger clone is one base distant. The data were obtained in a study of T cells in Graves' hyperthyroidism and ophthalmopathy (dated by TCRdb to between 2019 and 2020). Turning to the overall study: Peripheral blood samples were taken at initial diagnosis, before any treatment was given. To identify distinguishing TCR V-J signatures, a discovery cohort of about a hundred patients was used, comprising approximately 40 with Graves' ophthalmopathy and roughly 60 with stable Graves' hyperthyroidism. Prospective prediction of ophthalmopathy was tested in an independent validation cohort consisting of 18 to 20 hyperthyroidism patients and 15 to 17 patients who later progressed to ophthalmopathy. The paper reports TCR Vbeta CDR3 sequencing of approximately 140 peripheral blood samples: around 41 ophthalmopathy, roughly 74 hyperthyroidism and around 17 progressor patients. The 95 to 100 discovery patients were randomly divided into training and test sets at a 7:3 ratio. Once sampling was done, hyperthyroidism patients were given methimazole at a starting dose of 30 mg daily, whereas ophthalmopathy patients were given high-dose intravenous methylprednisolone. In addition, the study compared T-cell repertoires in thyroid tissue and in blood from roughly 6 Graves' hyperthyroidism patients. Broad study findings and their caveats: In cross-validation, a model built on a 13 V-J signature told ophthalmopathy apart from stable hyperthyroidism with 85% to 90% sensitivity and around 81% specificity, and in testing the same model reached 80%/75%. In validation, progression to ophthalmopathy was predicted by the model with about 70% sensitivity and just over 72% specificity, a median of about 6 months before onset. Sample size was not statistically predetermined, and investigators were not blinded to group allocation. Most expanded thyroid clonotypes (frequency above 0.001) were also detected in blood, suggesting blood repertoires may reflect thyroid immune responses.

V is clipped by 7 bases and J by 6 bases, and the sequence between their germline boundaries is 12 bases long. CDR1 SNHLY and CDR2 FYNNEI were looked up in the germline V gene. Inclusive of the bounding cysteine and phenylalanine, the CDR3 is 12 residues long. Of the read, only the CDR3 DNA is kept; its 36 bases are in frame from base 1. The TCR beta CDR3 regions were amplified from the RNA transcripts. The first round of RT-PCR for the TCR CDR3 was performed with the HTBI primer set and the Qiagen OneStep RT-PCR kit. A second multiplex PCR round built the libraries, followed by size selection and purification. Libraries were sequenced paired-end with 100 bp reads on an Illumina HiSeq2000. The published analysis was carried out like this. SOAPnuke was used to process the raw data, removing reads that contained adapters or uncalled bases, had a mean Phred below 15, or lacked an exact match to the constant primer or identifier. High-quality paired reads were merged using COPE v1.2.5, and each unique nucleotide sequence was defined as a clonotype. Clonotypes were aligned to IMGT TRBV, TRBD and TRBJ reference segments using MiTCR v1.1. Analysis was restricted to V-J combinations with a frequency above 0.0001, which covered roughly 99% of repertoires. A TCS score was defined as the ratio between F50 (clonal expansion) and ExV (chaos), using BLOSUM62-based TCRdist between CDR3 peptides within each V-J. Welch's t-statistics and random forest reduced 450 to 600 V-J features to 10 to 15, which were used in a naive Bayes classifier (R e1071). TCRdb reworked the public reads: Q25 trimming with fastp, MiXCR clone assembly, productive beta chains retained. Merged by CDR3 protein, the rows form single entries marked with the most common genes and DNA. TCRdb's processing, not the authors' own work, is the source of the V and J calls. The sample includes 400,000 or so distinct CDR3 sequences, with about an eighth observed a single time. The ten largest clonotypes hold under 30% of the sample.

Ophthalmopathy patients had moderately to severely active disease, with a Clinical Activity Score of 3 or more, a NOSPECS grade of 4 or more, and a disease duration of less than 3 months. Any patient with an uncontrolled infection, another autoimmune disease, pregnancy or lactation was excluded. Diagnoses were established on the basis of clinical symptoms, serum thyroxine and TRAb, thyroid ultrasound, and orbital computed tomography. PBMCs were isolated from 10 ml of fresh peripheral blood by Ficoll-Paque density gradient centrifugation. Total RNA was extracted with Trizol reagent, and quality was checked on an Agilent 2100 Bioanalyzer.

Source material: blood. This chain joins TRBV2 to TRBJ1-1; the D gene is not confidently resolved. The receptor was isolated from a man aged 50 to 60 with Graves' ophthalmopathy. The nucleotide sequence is TGTGCCAGCACCCCAAGGGAGGCTGAAGCTTTCTTT. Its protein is CASTPREAEAFF.